One and the same sample provided the 22 T cell receptor beta chains below, sequenced in a study of blood T cell repertoires in COVID-19. The data were produced by immunoSEQ multiplex PCR, yet TCRdb's version contains in-frame clones alone and is incomplete. The sample has under 50,000 clones; 85% to 95% are singletons. Sequenced material: peripheral blood. These receptors were obtained from a man between 60 and 75 years old with COVID-19, enrolled during active disease.

Only a few counts were recorded for this clone. The V and J genes are TRBV7-2 and TRBJ1-6; TRBD1 is a possible D gene (6 bases). The CDR3 consists of 17 residues. The germline V and J ends were trimmed by 5 bases and 7 bases, with 21 bases remaining between them. The germline CDR1 and CDR2 sequences are SGHTA and FQGNSA. The CDR3 bases are TGTGCCAGCAGCCTGCTTCCAATGCGGACAGAGAATTCACCCCTCCACTTT. Protein: CASSLLPMRTENSPLHF.

The chain links TRBV5-4 to TRBJ2-7, with TRBD1 identical over 7 bases. CDR3 length: 16 residues. Germline CDR1 SGHNT, CDR2 YYREEE (reference sequence). The junction had 9 bases not matched to a gene; V was cut back by 2 bases and J by 1 base. The CDR3: CASSFGTAFLSYEQYF. The CDR3 nucleotides are TGTGCCAGCAGCTTCGGGACAGCCTTCCTTTCCTACGAGCAGTACTTC.

This clone has just one count. The rearrangement uses TRBV5-6 and TRBJ2-3; 7 bases agree with TRBD1. Unmatched junction bases numbered 9, after V lost 4 bases and J lost 4 bases. Looked up from germline, CDR1 is SGHDT and CDR2 is YYEEEE. The CDR3 is 15 residues long. DNA of the CDR3: TGTGCCAGCAGCCTACAGGGGTTCGGGGCAGATACGCAGTATTTT. Translated, it gives CASSLQGFGADTQYF.

The CDR3 nucleotides are TGTGCCAGTATGTTGGGCGGGGGAAACTACAATGAGCAGTTCTTC. Translation: CASMLGGGNYNEQFF. The chain combines TRBV19 with TRBJ2-1; 7 bases align to TRBD2. Germline trimming cut 7 bases from V and 3 bases from J; bases unmatched to any gene: 9. This CDR3 has 15 amino acids. In germline, CDR1 is LNHDA, CDR2 SQIVND (reference sequence). The full variable domain, in which reference TRBV19 and TRBJ2-1 provide the parts outside the CDR3, is DGGITQSPKYLFRKEGQNVTLSCEQNLNHDAMYWYRQDPGQGLRLIYYSQIVNDFQKGDIAEGYSVSREKKESFPLTVTSAQKNPTAFYLCASMLGGGNYNEQFFGPGTRLTVL.

J is TRBJ2-3 and V is TRBV10-3; 13 bases are a match to TRBD2. The length of the CDR3 is 15 residues. In germline, CDR1 is ENHRY, CDR2 SYGVKD. V was clipped by 4 bases and J by 3 bases; unmatched bases: 1. CDR3 residues: CAISGTSGRTDTQYF. As DNA, the CDR3 is TGTGCCATCAGTGGGACTAGCGGGAGAACAGATACGCAGTATTTT.

The chain links TRBV27 to TRBJ2-3, with D maybe TRBD2 (6 bases). The CDR3 length is 13 residues. The V end lost 2 bases, the J end lost 6 bases, and 9 bases lay between the germline ends. The V gene's germline CDR1 is MNHEY and CDR2 SMNVEV (reference sequence). CDR3 coding DNA: TGTGCCAGCAGTTTACCCGCGGGGGATACGCAGTATTTT. Its translation is CASSLPAGDTQYF.

Only a few counts were recorded for this clone. The CDR3 bases are TGTGCCAGCAGTCAACAGGGGTCTAACTATGGCTACACCTTC. Its protein product is CASSQQGSNYGYTF. V usage is TRBV27 and J usage is TRBJ1-2; 7 bases line up with TRBD1. Germline V gene lookup returns CDR1 MNHEY and CDR2 SMNVEV (reference sequence). Trimming cost V 5 bases and J 0 bases; bases outside gene matches: 3. The CDR3 is 14 amino acids.

The chain is built from TRBV30 and TRBJ2-7; 12 bases align to TRBD2. Losses at the gene ends were 0 bases for V and 5 bases for J; bases not matched to a gene: 5. Germline CDR1 and CDR2: GTSNPN and SVGIG (reference sequence). The CDR3 is 15 residues long. CDR3 nucleotides: TGTGCCTGGAGTGTAGGACTAGCGGGAAGCGACGAGCAGTACTTC. This translates into CAWSVGLAGSDEQYF.

This clone was recorded once. This chain links TRBV11-3 with TRBJ2-2, with TRBD2 identical over 8 bases. CDR1 is SGHNT, CDR2 YENEEA, per germline. Trimming at V came to 6 bases and at J to 6 bases, leaving 6 bases not matched to a gene. The CDR3 is made up of 14 amino acids. The CDR3 coding sequence is TGTGCCAGCAGACAAGCGGGAGCTCCCGGGGAGCTGTTTTTT. This gives the protein CASRQAGAPGELFF.

The CDR3 sequence: CASSITRDSKTGELFF. The CDR3 DNA sequence: TGTGCCAGTAGTATCACTCGGGACAGTAAAACCGGGGAGCTGTTTTTT. The J gene is TRBJ2-2, the V gene TRBV19; 7 positions agree with TRBD1. Per germline, CDR1 LNHDA and CDR2 SQIVND (reference sequence). The CDR3 is 16 amino acids. V lost 3 bases to trimming and J lost 5 bases; unmatched junction nucleotides: 9.

The genes are TRBV30 and TRBJ2-3; 9 bases match TRBD2. The J segment lost 5 bases and the V segment lost 3 bases, leaving 6 bases of the junction unmatched. From germline, CDR1 is GTSNPN and CDR2 SVGIG (reference sequence). This CDR3 is 14 amino acids long. The CDR3 DNA follows: TGTGCCTGGAGGAAAAGCGGGGGGTTAGATACGCAGTATTTT. It translates to CAWRKSGGLDTQYF.

The J gene is TRBJ1-4, the V gene TRBV5-1; D gene ambiguous. The CDR3 consists of 13 residues. CDR1 is SGHRS, CDR2 YFSETQ, per germline. V was trimmed by 0 bases and J by 15 bases, leaving 15 bases between them. The CDR3 DNA is TGCGCCAGCAGCTTGGACCGCGGAGGGAAGGTGTTTTTT. It encodes CASSLDRGGKVFF. The complete variable domain, with remaining parts taken from reference TRBV5-1 and TRBJ1-4, reads KAGVTQTPRYLIKTRGQQVTLSCSPISGHRSVSWYQQTPGQGLQFLFEYFSETQRNKGNFPGRFSGRQFSNSRSEMNVSTLELGDSALYLCASSLDRGGKVFFGSGTQLSVL.

The V gene is TRBV5-6, the J gene TRBJ2-1, with 12 bases identical to TRBD2. CDR1 and CDR2 from the germline V gene are SGHDT and YYEEEE. V lost 7 bases and J lost 4; bases outside the gene matches: 3. The CDR3 runs 14 residues. CDR3 nucleotides: TGTGCCAGCGCTCTAGCGGGGGGGTACAATGAGCAGTTCTTC. It yields the protein CASALAGGYNEQFF.

The rearrangement links TRBV14 to TRBJ1-4; no definite D call. Trimming left V 1 base short and J 5 bases short, with 11 bases between. The CDR3 has 15 residues. Germline values: CDR1 SGHDN, CDR2 FVKESK. CDR3 nucleotides: TGTGCCAGCAGCCAAGTCTCAGGTGCAAATGAAAAACTGTTTTTT. This sequence encodes CASSQVSGANEKLFF.

The table lists this clone with a count of one. The chain carries TRBV7-2 and TRBJ2-7; 11 bases are a match to TRBD2. Looked up from germline, CDR1 is SGHTA and CDR2 is FQGNSA. Germline trimming cut 1 base from V and 6 bases from J; bases unmatched to any gene: 8. The CDR3 is 16 residues long. CDR3 in amino acids: CASSLVSGRADSEQYF. The DNA of the CDR3 is TGTGCCAGCAGCTTAGTTAGCGGGAGGGCCGATTCCGAGCAGTACTTC.

The chain uses TRBV3-1 (or the pseudogene TRBV3-2) and TRBJ1-5; no clear D. This CDR3 spans 15 amino acids. The V gene's germline CDR1 is LGHDT and CDR2 YNNKEL (reference sequence). V was cut by 1 base and J by 3 bases, with 10 bases left in between. Here the CDR3 DNA reads TGTGCCAGCAGCCAAGCTGGAGGGAACAATCAGCCCCAGCATTTT. Protein product: CASSQAGGNNQPQHF.

The V call is TRBV18, the J call TRBJ2-7; the D gene is possibly TRBD2 (6 bases). CDR1 is KGHSH and CDR2 is LQKENI in the germline V gene. The length of the CDR3 is 15 residues. V was cut by 4 bases and J by 2 bases, with 15 bases left in between. CDR3 bases: TGTGCCAGCTCACAATCTCGGACGGGGGCCTACGAGCAGTACTTC. Protein sequence: CASSQSRTGAYEQYF.

The gene calls are TRBV6-5 and TRBJ1-2; D gene ambiguous. The V end was cut by 4 bases, the J end by 2 bases, with 5 bases between. The CDR3 extends over 12 amino acids. The germline V gene has CDR1 MNHEY and CDR2 SVGAGI. For the CDR3, the DNA is TGTGCCAGCAGTTCTGGCAACTATGGCTACACCTTC. It codes for CASSSGNYGYTF.

The rearrangement joins TRBV10-3 to TRBJ1-1, with D perhaps matching TRBD1 (6 bases). Germline CDR1 ENHRY, CDR2 SYGVKD. The CDR3 is 13 residues long. The V and J ends lost 5 bases and 5 bases respectively, with 12 bases between them. CDR3 amino acids: CAISPDRRTEAFF. DNA for the CDR3: TGTGCCATCAGTCCCGACAGGAGAACTGAAGCTTTCTTT.

In nucleotides, the CDR3 is TGTGCCAGCAGTTTATCTGGCAGGGTCGGTAGCAATCAGCCCCAGCATTTT. This translates into CASSLSGRVGSNQPQHF. V gene TRBV27 combines with J gene TRBJ1-5; possibly TRBD1 for D (5 bases). Germline values: CDR1 MNHEY, CDR2 SMNVEV (reference sequence). The CDR3 is made up of 17 amino acids. The V and J ends lost 0 bases and 0 bases respectively, with 12 bases between them.

In this sample, this clone turned up once. This chain uses TRBV7-9 with TRBJ1-2; no reliable D call. CDR1 and CDR2 from the germline V gene are SEHNR and FQNEAQ (reference sequence). Trimming took 5 bases from V and 6 from J, leaving 10 bases between them. The length of the CDR3 is 12 residues. CDR3 sequence: CASSPGGDGYTF. CDR3 nucleotide sequence: TGTGCCAGCAGCCCCGGAGGCGATGGCTACACCTTC.

The chain is built from TRBV5-1 and TRBJ1-5, with 9 bases matching TRBD1. The CDR3 has 14 amino acids. Germline CDR1 reads SGHRS; CDR2 reads YFSETQ. With 5 bases clipped from V and 2 bases from J, the junction kept 2 bases outside the gene matches. The CDR3 spells CASRRTGGNQPQHF. CDR3 DNA sequence: TGCGCCAGCAGGAGGACAGGGGGCAATCAGCCCCAGCATTTT.